The sequence of this T cell receptor (beta chain) was determined in a study of T cells in Graves' hyperthyroidism and ophthalmopathy. General study points: Ophthalmopathy got predicted by the model a median about six months before its onset.

The ends lost 8 bases at V and 2 bases at J; junction bases unmatched: 6. Germline V gives CDR1 SQVTM, CDR2 ANQGSEA. The CDR3 runs to 14 residues. Amplification targeted TCR beta CDR3 regions from RNA transcripts. The HTBI primer set drove a first-round RT-PCR of the TCR CDR3. Each CDR3 protein gets one entry after TCRdb re-called the multiplex PCR reads with MiXCR. The repertoire holds 500,000 to 800,000 distinct CDR3 sequences, with about 45% as singletons. Reasons for excluding patients were uncontrolled infection, other autoimmune disease, pregnancy or lactation. A word on this clonotype: Its target is unknown.

This TCR was recovered from an adult man with Graves' disease, either hyperthyroidism or ophthalmopathy (not recorded which). The sample consisted of peripheral blood or thyroid tissue (not recorded which). The chain employs TRBV29-1 and TRBJ1-5, with 10 bases fitting TRBD1. The CDR3 region is CSQSTGGGNQPQHF. The CDR3 DNA reads TGCAGCCAATCGACAGGGGGCGGCAATCAGCCCCAGCATTTT.